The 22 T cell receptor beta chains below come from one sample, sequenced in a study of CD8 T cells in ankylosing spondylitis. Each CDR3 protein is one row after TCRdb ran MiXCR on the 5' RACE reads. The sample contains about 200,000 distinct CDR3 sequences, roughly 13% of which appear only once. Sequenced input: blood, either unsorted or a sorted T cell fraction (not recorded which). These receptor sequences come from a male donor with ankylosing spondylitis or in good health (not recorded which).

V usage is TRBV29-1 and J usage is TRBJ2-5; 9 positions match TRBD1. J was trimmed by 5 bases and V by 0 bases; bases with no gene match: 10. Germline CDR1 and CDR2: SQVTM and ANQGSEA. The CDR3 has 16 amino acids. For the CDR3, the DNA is TGCAGCGTTGAAGACTGGGAGGACAGGGGAGGGGAGACCCAGTACTTC. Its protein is CSVEDWEDRGGETQYF.

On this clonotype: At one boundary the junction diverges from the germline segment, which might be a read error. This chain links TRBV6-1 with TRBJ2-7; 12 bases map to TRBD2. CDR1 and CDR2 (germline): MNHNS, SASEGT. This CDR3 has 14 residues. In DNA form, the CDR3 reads TGTGCCAGCAGTGTGGGACTAGCGGGCGACCCAAAGAACTTC. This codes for CASSVGLAGDPKNF.

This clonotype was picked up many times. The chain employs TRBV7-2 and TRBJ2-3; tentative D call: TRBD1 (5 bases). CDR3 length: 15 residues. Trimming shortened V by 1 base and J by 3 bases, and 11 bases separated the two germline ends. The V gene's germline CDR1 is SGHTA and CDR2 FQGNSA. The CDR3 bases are TGTGCCAGCAGCTTAGAAGGGGCCAATACAGATACGCAGTATTTT. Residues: CASSLEGANTDTQYF. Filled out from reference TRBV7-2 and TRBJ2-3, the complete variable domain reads GAGVSQSPSNKVTEKGKDVELRCDPISGHTALYWYRQSLGQGLEFLIYFQGNSAPDKSGLPSDRFSAERTGGSVSTLTIQRTQQEDSAVYLCASSLEGANTDTQYFGPGTRLTVL.

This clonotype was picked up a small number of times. The CDR3 nucleotides read TGTGCCAGCAGTTCTTTGGGACAAGTAGAAGCTTTCTTT. Translated: CASSSLGQVEAFF. The chain links TRBV12-3 or TRBV12-4 to TRBJ1-1; D is possibly TRBD1 (6 bases). V was trimmed by 4 bases and J by 8 bases, leaving 14 bases between them. This CDR3 spans 13 amino acids.

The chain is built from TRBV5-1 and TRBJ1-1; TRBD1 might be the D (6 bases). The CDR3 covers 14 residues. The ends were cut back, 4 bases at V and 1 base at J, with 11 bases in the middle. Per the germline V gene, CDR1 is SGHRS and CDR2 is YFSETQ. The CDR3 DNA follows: TGCGCCAGCAGCGCCCCACAGGGGAACACTGAAGCTTTCTTT. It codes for CASSAPQGNTEAFF.

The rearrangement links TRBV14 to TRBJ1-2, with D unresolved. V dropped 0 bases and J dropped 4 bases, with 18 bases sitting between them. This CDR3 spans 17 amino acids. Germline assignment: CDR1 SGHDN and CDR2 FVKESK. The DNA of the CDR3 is TGTGCCAGCAGCCAAGAAGGCGGAACAGAGCTTATCTATGGCTACACCTTC. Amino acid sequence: CASSQEGGTELIYGYTF. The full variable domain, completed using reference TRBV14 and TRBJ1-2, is EAGVTQFPSHSVIEKGQTVTLRCDPISGHDNLYWYRRVMGKEIKFLLHFVKESKQDESGMPNNRFLAERTGGTYSTLKVQPAELEDSGVYFCASSQEGGTELIYGYTFGSGTRLTVV.

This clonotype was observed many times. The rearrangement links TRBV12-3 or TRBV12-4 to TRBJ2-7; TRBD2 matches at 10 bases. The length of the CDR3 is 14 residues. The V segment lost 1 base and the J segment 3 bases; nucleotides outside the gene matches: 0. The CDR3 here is CASSLGTSGYEQYF. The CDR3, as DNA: TGTGCCAGCAGTTTAGGGACTAGCGGCTACGAGCAGTACTTC.

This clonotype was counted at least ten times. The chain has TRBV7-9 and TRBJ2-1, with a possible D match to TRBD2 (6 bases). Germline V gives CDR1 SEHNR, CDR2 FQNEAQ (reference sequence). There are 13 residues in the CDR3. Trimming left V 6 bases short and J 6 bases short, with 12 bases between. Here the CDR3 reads CASSVSGGNEQFF. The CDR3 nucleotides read TGTGCCAGCAGTGTTAGCGGAGGCAATGAGCAGTTCTTC.

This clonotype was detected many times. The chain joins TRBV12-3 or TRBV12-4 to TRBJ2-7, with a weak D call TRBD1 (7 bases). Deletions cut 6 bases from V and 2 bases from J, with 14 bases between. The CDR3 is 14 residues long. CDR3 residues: CASSSGGSTYEQYF. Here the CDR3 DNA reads TGTGCCAGCAGCTCAGGGGGGTCGACCTACGAGCAGTACTTC.

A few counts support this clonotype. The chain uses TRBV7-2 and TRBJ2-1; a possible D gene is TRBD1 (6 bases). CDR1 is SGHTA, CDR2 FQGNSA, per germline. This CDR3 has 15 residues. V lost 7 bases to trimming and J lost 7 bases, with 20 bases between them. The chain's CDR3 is CASIQGSLVGNEQFF. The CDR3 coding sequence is TGTGCCAGCATTCAGGGGTCGCTAGTGGGTAATGAGCAGTTCTTC.

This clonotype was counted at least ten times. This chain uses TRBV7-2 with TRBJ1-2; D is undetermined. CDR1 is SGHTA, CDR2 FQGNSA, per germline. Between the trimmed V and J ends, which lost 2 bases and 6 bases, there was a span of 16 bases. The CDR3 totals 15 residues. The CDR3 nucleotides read TGTGCCAGCAGCTTACGGGCCCGATTCTCAAATGGCTACACCTTC. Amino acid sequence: CASSLRARFSNGYTF.

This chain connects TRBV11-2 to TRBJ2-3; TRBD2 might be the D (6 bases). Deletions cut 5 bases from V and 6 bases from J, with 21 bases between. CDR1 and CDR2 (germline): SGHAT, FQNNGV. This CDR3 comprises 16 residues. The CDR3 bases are TGTGCCAGCAGCCCAAGCGCAAGCCTCCGGGGGGATACGCAGTATTTT. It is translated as CASSPSASLRGDTQYF.

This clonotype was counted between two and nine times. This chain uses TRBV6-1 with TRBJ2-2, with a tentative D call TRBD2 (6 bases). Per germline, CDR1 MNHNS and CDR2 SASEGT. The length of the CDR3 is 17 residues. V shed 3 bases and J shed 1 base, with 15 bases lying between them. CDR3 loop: CASSEDRAGRNTGELFF. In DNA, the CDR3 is TGTGCCAGCAGTGAGGATCGCGCGGGGCGGAACACCGGGGAGCTGTTTTTT.

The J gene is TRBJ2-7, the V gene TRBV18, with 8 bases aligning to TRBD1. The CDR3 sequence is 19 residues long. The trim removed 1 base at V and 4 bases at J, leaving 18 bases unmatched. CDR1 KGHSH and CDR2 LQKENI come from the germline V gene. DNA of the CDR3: TGTGCCAGCTCACCACTAGAGGATTTTCAGGGGGCTAGCTTTTACGAGCAGTACTTC. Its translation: CASSPLEDFQGASFYEQYF.

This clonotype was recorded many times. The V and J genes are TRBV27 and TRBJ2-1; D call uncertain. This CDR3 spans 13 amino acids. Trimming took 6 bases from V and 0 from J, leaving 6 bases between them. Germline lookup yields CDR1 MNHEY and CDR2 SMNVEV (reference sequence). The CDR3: CASSLSSYNEQFF. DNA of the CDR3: TGTGCCAGCAGCTTGAGCTCCTACAATGAGCAGTTCTTC.

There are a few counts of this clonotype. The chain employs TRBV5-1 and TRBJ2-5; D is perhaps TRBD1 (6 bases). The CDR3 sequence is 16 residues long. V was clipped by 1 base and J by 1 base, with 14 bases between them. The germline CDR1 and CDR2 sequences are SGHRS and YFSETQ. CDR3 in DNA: TGCGCCAGCAGCTTGATGGGGGCAGAGAGCCAAGAGACCCAGTACTTC. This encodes CASSLMGAESQETQYF.

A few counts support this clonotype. CDR3 sequence (DNA): TGCGCCAGCAGCCAATTGGACACCGGGGAGCTGTTTTTT. The encoded protein is CASSQLDTGELFF. The chain employs TRBV4-1 and TRBJ2-2; D gene unclear. Per the germline V gene, CDR1 is MGHRA and CDR2 is YSYEKL. V gave up 2 bases and J gave up 3 bases, with 4 bases separating them. The CDR3 consists of 13 residues.

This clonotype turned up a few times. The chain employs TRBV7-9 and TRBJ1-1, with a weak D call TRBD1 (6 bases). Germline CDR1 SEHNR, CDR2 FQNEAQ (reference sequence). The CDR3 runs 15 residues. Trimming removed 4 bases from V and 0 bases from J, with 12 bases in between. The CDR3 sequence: CASSSRTEMNTEAFF. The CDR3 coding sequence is TGTGCCAGCAGCTCTCGGACAGAAATGAACACTGAAGCTTTCTTT.

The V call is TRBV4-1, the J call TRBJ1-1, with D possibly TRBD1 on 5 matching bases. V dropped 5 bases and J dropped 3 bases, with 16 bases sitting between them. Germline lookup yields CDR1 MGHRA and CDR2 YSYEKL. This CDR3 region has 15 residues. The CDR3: CASSLLGEGDTEAFF. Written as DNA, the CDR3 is TGCGCCAGCAGCTTACTGGGGGAAGGGGACACTGAAGCTTTCTTT.

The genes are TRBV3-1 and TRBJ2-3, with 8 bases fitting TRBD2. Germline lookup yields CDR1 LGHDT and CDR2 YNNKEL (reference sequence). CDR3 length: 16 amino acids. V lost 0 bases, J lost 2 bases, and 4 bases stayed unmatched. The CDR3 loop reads CASSQERGAHTDTQYF. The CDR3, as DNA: TGTGCCAGCAGCCAAGAGCGGGGGGCTCACACAGATACGCAGTATTTT.

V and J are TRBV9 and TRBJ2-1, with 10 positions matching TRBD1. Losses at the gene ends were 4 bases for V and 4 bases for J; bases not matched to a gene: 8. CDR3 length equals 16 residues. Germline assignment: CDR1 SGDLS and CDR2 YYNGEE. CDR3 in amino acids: CASSITDRGRYNEQFF. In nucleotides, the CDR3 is TGTGCCAGCAGCATCACGGACAGGGGGAGGTACAATGAGCAGTTCTTC.

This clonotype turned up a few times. CDR3 in DNA: TGCAGTGTCTACTCCGGACAGGGCGCTGAAGCTTTCTTT. This translates into CSVYSGQGAEAFF. The gene calls are TRBV20-1 and TRBJ1-1, with TRBD1 identical over 8 bases. CDR1 is DFQATT, CDR2 SNEGSKA, per germline (reference sequence). The CDR3 extends over 13 amino acids. The ends lost 7 bases at V and 6 bases at J; junction bases unmatched: 10.